This TCR beta chain was observed in a study of OX40 agonist ivuxolimab in advanced cancers. Study-wide context: A partial response was reached by three patients: one with hepatocellular carcinoma and two with cutaneous melanoma. Overall study results and limits: Researchers did not determine the expanded peripheral T cells' antigen specificity. More expanded clones were found, on average, in CD8+ than in CD4+ T cells.

Data came from immunoSEQ multiplex PCR; TCRdb stores just in-frame clones and leaves some out. There are fewer than 70,000 clones in the sample; more than 85% occur only once, and about 3.8% lies in the top ten. V lost 1 base and J lost 1, with 7 bases in between. The CDR3 consists of 14 residues. Germline V lookup: CDR1 SGHVS, CDR2 FQNEAQ. A word on this clone: The target antigen is unknown.

This specimen was CD4+ or CD8+ T cells sorted from blood, taken in a trial of the OX40 agonist ivuxolimab. V gene TRBV7-8 combines with J gene TRBJ1-1; no clear D. The clonotype originates from an adult with an advanced solid tumor such as melanoma, head and neck, liver or kidney cancer. The CDR3 sequence: CASSLVSGNTEAFF. The CDR3 bases are TGTGCCAGCAGCTTAGTATCCGGGAACACTGAAGCTTTCTTT.